This T cell receptor beta chain was captured in a study of human thymus T cells. Corrective heart surgery yielded resections, and these provided the thymus tissue. The count of this clone is one. Antigen: not known. Regarding the study as a whole: There were highly overlapping thymic repertoires among unrelated individuals, as related research reported.

TCRdb's table, derived via immunoSEQ multiplex PCR, lists solely in-frame clones and lacks some. The sample includes about 78,000 clones, about 96% of them seen just once. Trimming removed 4 bases from V and 8 bases from J, with 10 bases in between. This CDR3 region has 12 residues. The germline gives CDR1 SGHNT, CDR2 YYREEE (reference sequence). Sequenced sample: thymus tissue. This TCR was recovered from a boy under two years old with a congenital heart defect but otherwise immunologically healthy. V usage is TRBV5-4 and J usage is TRBJ1-5; no definite D call. The CDR3 protein is CASSPLREPQHF. As DNA, the CDR3 is TGTGCCAGCAGCCCACTCCGGGAGCCCCAGCATTTT.